This TCR beta chain is drawn from a study of patients and donors after allogeneic stem cell transplantation. The CDR3 extends over 13 amino acids. Per germline, CDR1 KGHDR and CDR2 SFDVKD. Trimming pared 5 bases from V and 6 bases from J, leaving 10 bases between. Each CDR3 protein is one row after TCRdb ran MiXCR on the RT-PCR reads. The sample yields 30,000 to 40,000 distinct CDR3 sequences, 35% to 40% seen once. The TCR originated in a human donor who was either an allogeneic HSCT recipient or a stem cell or donor lymphocyte infusion donor (not recorded which). It is not recorded whose cells these are; they may come from a transplant donor. J is TRBJ2-1 and V is TRBV24-1; D uncertain. Sequencing was carried out using blood, either unsorted or a sorted T cell fraction (not recorded which). As DNA, the CDR3 is TGTGCCACCAGTGCTTTAGACCTCAATGAGCAGTTCTTC. Its translation is CATSALDLNEQFF.